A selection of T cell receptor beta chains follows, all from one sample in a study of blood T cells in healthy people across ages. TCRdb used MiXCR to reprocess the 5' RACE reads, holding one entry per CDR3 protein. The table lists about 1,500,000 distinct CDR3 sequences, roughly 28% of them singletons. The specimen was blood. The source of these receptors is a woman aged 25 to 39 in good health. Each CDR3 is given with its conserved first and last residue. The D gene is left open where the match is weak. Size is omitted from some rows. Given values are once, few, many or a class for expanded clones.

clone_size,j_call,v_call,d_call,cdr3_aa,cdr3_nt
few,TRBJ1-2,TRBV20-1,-,CSARGRGEGYGYTF,TGCAGTGCTAGAGGCAGGGGAGAAGGCTATGGCTACACCTTC
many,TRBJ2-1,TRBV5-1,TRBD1,CASSSTGLRSYNEQFF,TGCGCCAGCAGCTCGACAGGGTTGAGGTCCTACAATGAGCAGTTCTTC
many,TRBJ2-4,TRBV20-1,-,CSAPRAADSLPNIQYF,TGCAGTGCTCCAAGGGCCGCCGACTCCCTGCCAAACATTCAGTACTTC
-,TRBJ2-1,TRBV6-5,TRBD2,CASSWRTSGGGEQFF,TGTGCCAGCAGTTGGAGGACTAGCGGGGGAGGCGAGCAGTTCTTC
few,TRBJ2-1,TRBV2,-,CASSARVSHYNEQFF,TGTGCCAGCAGTGCTCGGGTTTCCCATTACAATGAGCAGTTCTTC
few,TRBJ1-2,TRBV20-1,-,CSARGDGGEGYTF,TGCAGTGCTAGAGGGGACGGGGGGGAAGGCTACACCTTC
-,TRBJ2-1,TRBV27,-,CASSSDPGEQFF,TGTGCCAGCAGTTCAGACCCGGGCGAGCAGTTCTTC
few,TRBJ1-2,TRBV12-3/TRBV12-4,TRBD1,CASSRQQGGYGYTF,TGTGCCAGCAGTCGACAACAGGGGGGCTATGGCTACACCTTC
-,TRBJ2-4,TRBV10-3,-,CAISEREGGEQYF,TGTGCCATCAGTGAGAGAGAGGGGGGGGAGCAGTACTTC
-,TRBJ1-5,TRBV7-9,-,CASSLAVTENQPQHF,TGTGCCAGCAGCTTAGCTGTTACAGAAAATCAGCCCCAGCATTTT
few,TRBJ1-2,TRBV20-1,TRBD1,CSARFTGGNYGNTF,TGCAGTGCTAGGTTCACAGGGGGGAACTATGGCAACACCTTC
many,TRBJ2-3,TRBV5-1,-,CASSLGTRTDTQYF,TGTGCCAGCAGCCTCGGGACCCGCACAGATACGCAGTATTTT
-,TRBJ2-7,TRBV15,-,CATNPGGRVYEQYF,TGTGCCACTAACCCCGGCGGCAGGGTCTACGAGCAGTACTTC
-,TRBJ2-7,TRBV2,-,CASTQGSYEQYF,TGTGCCAGCACACAGGGTTCCTACGAGCAGTACTTC
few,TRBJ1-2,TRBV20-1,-,CSARAWTRDLYGYTF,TGCAGTGCTAGAGCCTGGACCCGGGACCTCTATGGCTACACCTTC
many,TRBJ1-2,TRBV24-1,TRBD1,CATSDRQGRDYTF,TGTGCCACCAGTGATCGACAGGGGCGGGACTACACCTTC
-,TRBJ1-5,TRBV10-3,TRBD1,CAIRGTVDAPQHF,TGTGCCATCAGGGGGACAGTGGACGCGCCCCAGCATTTT
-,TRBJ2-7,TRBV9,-,CASSVARSSEQYF,TGTGCCAGCAGCGTAGCTCGGAGTTCCGAGCAGTACTTC
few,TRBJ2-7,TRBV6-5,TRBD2,CASSYSAGGSKEQYF,TGTGCCAGCAGTTACTCCGCGGGGGGGTCTAAAGAGCAGTACTTC
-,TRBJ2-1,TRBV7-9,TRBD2,CASSSRGGTPDEQFF,TGTGCCAGCAGCTCCCGCGGGGGTACACCGGATGAGCAGTTCTTC
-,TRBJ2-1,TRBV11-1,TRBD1,CASTLGQGEYNEQFF,TGTGCCAGCACCCTCGGACAGGGGGAATACAATGAGCAGTTCTTC
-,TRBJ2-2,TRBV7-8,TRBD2,CASSPLAGSSTGELFF,TGTGCCAGCAGCCCTTTAGCGGGATCGAGCACCGGGGAGCTGTTTTTT
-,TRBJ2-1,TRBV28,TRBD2,CASRVAGGWNNEQFF,TGTGCCAGCAGGGTAGCGGGGGGGTGGAACAATGAGCAGTTCTTC
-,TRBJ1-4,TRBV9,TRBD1,CASSVAGQTNEKLFF,TGTGCCAGCAGCGTGGCGGGACAGACTAATGAAAAACTGTTTTTT
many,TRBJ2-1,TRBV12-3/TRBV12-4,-,CASSLRGSYNEQFF,TGTGCCAGCAGCCTACGAGGCTCCTACAATGAGCAGTTCTTC
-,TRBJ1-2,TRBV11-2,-,CASSLMQARGCTF,TGTGCCAGCAGCTTAATGCAGGCTCGGGGCTGCACCTTC
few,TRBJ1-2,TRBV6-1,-,CASSEALQGFSGYTF,TGTGCCAGTAGTGAAGCGCTTCAGGGATTTTCTGGCTACACCTTC
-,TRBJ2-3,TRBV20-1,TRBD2,CSARPGLAGGYDADTQYF,TGCAGTGCTAGGCCCGGACTAGCGGGGGGGTATGATGCAGATACGCAGTATTTT
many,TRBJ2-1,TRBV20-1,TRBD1,CSASAWGQKDNEQFF,TGCAGTGCAAGCGCGTGGGGACAGAAAGACAATGAGCAGTTCTTC
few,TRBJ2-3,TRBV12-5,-,CASGLDLNTQYF,TGTGCTAGTGGTCTTGACTTAAATACGCAGTATTTT
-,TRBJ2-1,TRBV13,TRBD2,CASTLSGRNEQFF,TGTGCCAGCACCCTTAGCGGGAGGAATGAGCAGTTCTTC
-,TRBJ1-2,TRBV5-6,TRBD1,CASSSNRGEGLYGYTF,TGTGCCAGCAGTTCGAACAGGGGAGAGGGCCTCTATGGCTACACCTTC
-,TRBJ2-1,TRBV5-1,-,CASSLMTGASGNEQFF,TGCGCCAGCAGCTTAATGACAGGAGCGTCGGGCAATGAGCAGTTCTTC
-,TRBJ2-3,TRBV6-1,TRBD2,CASSGTSVRLRDTQYF,TGTGCCAGCAGTGGGACTAGCGTCCGACTAAGGGATACGCAGTATTTT
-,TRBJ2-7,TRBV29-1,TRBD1,CSVGRDRVSEQYF,TGCAGCGTGGGCCGGGACAGGGTCTCGGAGCAGTACTTC
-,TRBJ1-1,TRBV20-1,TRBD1,CSARQGADDTEAFF,TGCAGTGCTAGACAGGGGGCAGATGATACTGAAGCTTTCTTT
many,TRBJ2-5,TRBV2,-,CAGGFGRNQETQYF,TGTGCCGGAGGGTTCGGGCGTAATCAAGAGACCCAGTACTTC
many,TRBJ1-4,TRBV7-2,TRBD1,CASSLGTGKKLFF,TGTGCCAGCAGCCTGGGGACAGGGAAAAAACTGTTTTTT
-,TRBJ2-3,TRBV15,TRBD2,CATSRGLTSEEGTDTQYF,TGTGCCACCAGCAGAGGGTTGACTAGCGAGGAAGGCACAGATACGCAGTATTTT
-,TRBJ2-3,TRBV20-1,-,CSARDVDGGGTDTQYF,TGCAGTGCTAGAGATGTGGATGGGGGTGGTACAGATACGCAGTATTTT